A single sample is the source of the 26 T cell receptor beta chains below, sequenced in a study of blood T cell repertoires in COVID-19. Here immunoSEQ multiplex PCR was the method, and the copy in TCRdb shows in-frame clones only, minus some. The data hold some 300,000 clones, with 70% to 90% observed a single time. The sequenced sample consisted of peripheral blood. Every receptor here comes from a man between 65 and 85 years old with acute or convalescent COVID-19.

V and J are TRBV9 and TRBJ2-5, with TRBD1 matching over 7 bases. Germline assignment: CDR1 SGDLS and CDR2 YYNGEE. The CDR3 is made up of 16 amino acids. Trimming removed 3 bases from V and 1 base from J; junction bases left unmatched: 9. The CDR3 sequence: CASSGRSGGFQETQYF. Here the CDR3 DNA reads TGTGCCAGCAGCGGCAGATCAGGGGGTTTCCAAGAGACCCAGTACTTC.

This sequence joins TRBV25-1 and TRBJ1-5; 8 bases map to TRBD1. Germline CDR1 reads MGHDK; CDR2 reads SYGVNS. This CDR3 spans 14 amino acids. The V and J ends lost 5 bases and 3 bases, in that order; junction bases with no gene match: 3. CDR3 amino acids: CASSQTGANQPQHF. CDR3 sequence (DNA): TGTGCCAGCAGTCAGACAGGGGCCAATCAGCCCCAGCATTTT.

This clone was picked up one time. The chain links TRBV28 to TRBJ2-6; 8 positions match TRBD1. J gave up 0 bases and V 5 bases, and 9 bases lay outside the gene matches. Germline V gene lookup returns CDR1 MDHEN and CDR2 SYDVKM. This CDR3 is built from 18 residues. The CDR3: CASSPRTGTGSGANVLTF. CDR3 in DNA: TGTGCCAGCAGTCCGAGAACCGGGACAGGCTCTGGGGCCAACGTCCTGACTTTC. The whole variable domain, remainder taken from reference TRBV28 and TRBJ2-6, is DVKVTQSSRYLVKRTGEKVFLECVQDMDHENMFWYRQDPGLGLRLIYFSYDVKMKEKGDIPEGYSVSREKKERFSLILESASTNQTSMYLCASSPRTGTGSGANVLTFGAGSRLTVL.

The J gene is TRBJ2-2, the V gene TRBV5-1; 8 bases match TRBD2. This CDR3 has 15 amino acids. Germline lookup yields CDR1 SGHRS and CDR2 YFSETQ. The J segment lost 5 bases and the V segment lost 0 bases, leaving 3 bases of the junction unmatched. The CDR3 coding sequence is TGCGCCAGCAGCTTGGTGTTAGCGGGAACCGGGGAGCTGTTTTTT. Its protein product is CASSLVLAGTGELFF.

V usage is TRBV12-3 or TRBV12-4 and J usage is TRBJ1-2; D is undetermined. The CDR3 sequence is 13 residues long. V lost 3 bases to trimming and J lost 3 bases, with 8 bases between them. The DNA for the CDR3 is TGTGCCAGCAGTTTGGGCGCCGACTATGGCTACACCTTC. As protein: CASSLGADYGYTF.

The chain employs TRBV11-2 and TRBJ1-2, with D possibly TRBD1 on 5 matching bases. CDR3 length: 12 amino acids. Trimming stripped 5 bases from V and 4 bases from J, with 8 bases between. The germline CDR1 and CDR2 sequences are SGHAT and FQNNGV. The CDR3 reads CASSPGFYGYTF. As DNA, the CDR3 is TGTGCCAGCAGCCCAGGGTTCTATGGCTACACCTTC.

Regarding this clone: Other DNA sequences in this specimen translate into the identical CDR3. The chain couples TRBV28 to TRBJ2-3, with D unclear. This CDR3 contains 12 residues. V was clipped by 1 base and J by 3 bases, with 2 bases between them. Germline V gene lookup returns CDR1 MDHEN and CDR2 SYDVKM. The CDR3 DNA sequence: TGTGCCAGCAGTTTATTAACAGATACGCAGTATTTT. The encoded protein is CASSLLTDTQYF.

V and J are TRBV6-5 and TRBJ2-3, with D perhaps TRBD1 (6 bases). Germline-derived CDR1 and CDR2 are MNHEY and SVGAGI. Trimming took off 5 bases at V and 2 bases at J, with 11 bases between the two ends. The CDR3 contains 14 residues. Here the CDR3 DNA reads TGTGCCAGCAGTAAAAGACAGGCCACAGATACGCAGTATTTT. Its translation is CASSKRQATDTQYF.

The rearrangement links TRBV7-9 to TRBJ1-2; no clear D. The CDR3 has 14 residues. The V and J ends lost 4 bases and 6 bases respectively, with 15 bases between them. Germline-derived CDR1 and CDR2 are SEHNR and FQNEAQ (reference sequence). CDR3 residues: CASSSEGGRNGYTF. The CDR3 DNA reads TGTGCCAGCAGCTCTGAGGGTGGAAGGAATGGCTACACCTTC.

The chain combines TRBV28 with TRBJ2-7, with 11 bases identical to TRBD1. The CDR3 contains 15 residues. V gave up 5 bases and J gave up 6 bases; unmatched junction bases: 9. The germline V gene has CDR1 MDHEN and CDR2 SYDVKM. The CDR3: CASSPGGQGASEQYF. The DNA for the CDR3 is TGTGCCAGCAGTCCAGGAGGACAGGGGGCCTCCGAGCAGTACTTC.

The table lists this clone with a count of one. V is TRBV18 and J is TRBJ1-4; tentatively, D is TRBD1 (5 bases). Trimming left V 2 bases short and J 4 bases short, with 11 bases between. Germline V CDR1 and CDR2: KGHSH, LQKENI. The CDR3 is made up of 15 amino acids. CDR3 residues: CASSPGMQGNEKLFF. The CDR3 region has the DNA TGTGCCAGCTCACCAGGGATGCAGGGTAATGAAAAACTGTTTTTT.

V usage is TRBV19 and J usage is TRBJ2-5; the D gene is possibly TRBD2 (6 bases). Trimming cost V 5 bases and J 5 bases, with 18 bases left between them. Germline CDR1 is LNHDA and CDR2 is SQIVND (reference sequence). The CDR3 length is 15 residues. CDR3 DNA: TGTGCCAGTAGTGTGCTCGGGGGAATACGGGAGACCCAGTACTTC. Translating gives CASSVLGGIRETQYF. The full variable domain, its missing parts supplied by reference TRBV19 and TRBJ2-5, is DGGITQSPKYLFRKEGQNVTLSCEQNLNHDAMYWYRQDPGQGLRLIYYSQIVNDFQKGDIAEGYSVSREKKESFPLTVTSAQKNPTAFYLCASSVLGGIRETQYFGPGTRLLVL.

The rearrangement links TRBV20-1 to TRBJ2-1; 8 positions match TRBD2. CDR1 and CDR2 (germline): DFQATT, SNEGSKA (reference sequence). The CDR3 totals 13 residues. The V gene end was trimmed by 3 bases and the J gene end by 7 bases; junction bases not matched to a gene: 5. CDR3 in DNA: TGCAGTGCTAGTTCGGGACTAGTTAATGAGCAGTTCTTC. Protein sequence: CSASSGLVNEQFF.

The chain uses TRBV3-1 (or the pseudogene TRBV3-2) and TRBJ1-5, with 11 bases identical to TRBD1. With 4 bases clipped from V and 3 bases from J, the junction kept 8 bases outside the gene matches. Germline values: CDR1 LGHDT, CDR2 YNNKEL (reference sequence). This CDR3 has 17 amino acids. The CDR3 nucleotides read TGTGCCAGCAGCCGCGGGACAGGGGGGCGAAACAATCAGCCCCAGCATTTT. This translates into CASSRGTGGRNNQPQHF.

Only a few counts were recorded for this clone. The chain links TRBV6-6 to TRBJ2-2; no clear D gene. Trimming stripped 4 bases from V and 6 bases from J, with 3 bases between. The CDR3 is 11 residues long. Germline assignment: CDR1 MNHNY and CDR2 SVGAGI (reference sequence). This CDR3 is CASSFAGELFF. CDR3 DNA sequence: TGTGCCAGCAGTTTCGCCGGGGAGCTGTTTTTT.

The V and J genes are TRBV24-1 and TRBJ2-1; 15 bases align to TRBD2. CDR3 length: 16 residues. Losses at the gene ends were 3 bases for V and 6 bases for J; bases not matched to a gene: 2. Germline V gene lookup returns CDR1 KGHDR and CDR2 SFDVKD. CDR3 in DNA: TGTGCCACCAGTGATACGGGACTAGCGGGAGGCAATGAGCAGTTCTTC. Residues: CATSDTGLAGGNEQFF.

This sequence joins TRBV9 and TRBJ1-1; a weak D match, TRBD1 (6 bases). Germline values: CDR1 SGDLS, CDR2 YYNGEE. With 4 bases removed from V and 1 base from J, the gap between germline ends came to 14 bases. This CDR3 has 15 amino acids. CDR3 sequence: CASSFGGGANTEAFF. CDR3 sequence (DNA): TGTGCCAGCAGCTTCGGCGGGGGGGCGAACACTGAAGCTTTCTTT.

This clone occurred once. The gene calls are TRBV6-5 and TRBJ1-4, with 9 bases fitting TRBD1. This CDR3 has 15 amino acids. Unmatched junction bases numbered 9, after V lost 6 bases and J lost 7 bases. The germline V gene encodes CDR1 MNHEY and CDR2 SVGAGI. As DNA, the CDR3 is TGTGCCAGCAGCGACGGGACAGGGTGGGGTGAAAAACTGTTTTTT. This sequence encodes CASSDGTGWGEKLFF.

The V gene is TRBV7-9, the J gene TRBJ2-5, with D hard to call. CDR1 SEHNR and CDR2 FQNEAQ come from the germline V gene (reference sequence). The CDR3 sequence is 11 residues long. V was shortened by 3 bases and J by 5 bases, with 4 bases between the two germline ends. The CDR3 DNA reads as TGTGCCAGCAGCTTCACTGAGACCCAGTACTTC. It specifies CASSFTETQYF.

The chain couples TRBV2 to TRBJ1-5; D remains unclear. CDR1 and CDR2 from the germline V gene are SNHLY and FYNNEI. The V gene lost 7 bases and the J gene lost 7 bases, with 14 bases spanning the gap. The CDR3 loop spans 13 amino acids. CDR3 protein: CASIGSIGQPQHF. CDR3 DNA: TGTGCCAGCATAGGGAGCATAGGGCAGCCCCAGCATTTT.

There are a few counts of this clone. The rearrangement uses TRBV15 and TRBJ1-3; D gene unclear. The CDR3 loop spans 13 amino acids. Germline V gene sequence: CDR1 LNHNV, CDR2 YYDKDF (reference sequence). V was clipped by 5 bases and J by 4 bases, with 9 bases between them. The chain's CDR3 is CATSEHVGNTIYF. The CDR3 DNA is TGTGCCACCAGCGAGCACGTAGGAAACACCATATATTTT. The whole variable domain, filled in from reference TRBV15 and TRBJ1-3, reads DAMVIQNPRYQVTQFGKPVTLSCSQTLNHNVMYWYQQKSSQAPKLLFHYYDKDFNNEADTPDNFQSRRPNTSFCFLDIRSPGLGDTAMYLCATSEHVGNTIYFGEGSWLTVV.

This chain joins TRBV3-1 (or the pseudogene TRBV3-2) and TRBJ1-6; 7 bases agree with TRBD1. Germline CDR1 LGHDT, CDR2 YNNKEL (reference sequence). The V segment lost 4 bases and the J segment 11 bases; nucleotides outside the gene matches: 11. The CDR3 runs to 15 residues. CDR3 sequence reads: CASSRDSSPGAPLHF. The CDR3 nucleotides read TGTGCCAGCAGCCGGGACAGTTCTCCCGGGGCACCCCTCCACTTT.

This clone is a singleton in its sample. The V call is TRBV18, the J call TRBJ1-2; a possible D gene is TRBD1 (5 bases). The CDR3 is made up of 13 amino acids. The V end lost 6 bases, the J end lost 7 bases, and 15 bases lay between the germline ends. Looked up from germline, CDR1 is KGHSH and CDR2 is LQKENI. The CDR3 nucleotides read TGTGCCAGCTCGATTGGGGCGCGGCTTGGCTACACCTTC. Amino acid sequence: CASSIGARLGYTF.

The rearrangement links TRBV7-9 to TRBJ1-4, with TRBD1 as a possible D gene (6 bases). The CDR3 covers 17 residues. Germline V CDR1 and CDR2: SEHNR, FQNEAQ (reference sequence). Trimming removed 4 bases at V and 0 bases at J, with 15 bases between. CDR3 residues: CASSSRGPVTTNEKLFF. The CDR3 nucleotides read TGTGCCAGCAGCTCCAGGGGCCCGGTTACAACTAATGAAAAACTGTTTTTT.

This clone came up a few times. V usage is TRBV19 and J usage is TRBJ1-3; 8 bases match TRBD1. J was trimmed by 4 bases and V by 8 bases; bases with no gene match: 4. The CDR3 runs 13 residues. Germline values: CDR1 LNHDA, CDR2 SQIVND (reference sequence). The CDR3: CASGQGAGNTIYF. In DNA form, the CDR3 reads TGTGCCAGTGGACAGGGAGCGGGAAACACCATATATTTT. Complete variable domain (other parts from reference TRBV19 and TRBJ1-3): DGGITQSPKYLFRKEGQNVTLSCEQNLNHDAMYWYRQDPGQGLRLIYYSQIVNDFQKGDIAEGYSVSREKKESFPLTVTSAQKNPTAFYLCASGQGAGNTIYFGEGSWLTVV.

This chain uses TRBV4-3 with TRBJ2-3; D is unresolved. Trimming removed 0 bases at V and 14 bases at J, with 12 bases between. CDR1 is LGHNA and CDR2 is YSLEER in the germline V gene. The CDR3 runs 12 residues. CDR3 nucleotides: TGCGCCAGCAGCCAAGATAGAGGTATAAGGTATTTT. Its translation: CASSQDRGIRYF.